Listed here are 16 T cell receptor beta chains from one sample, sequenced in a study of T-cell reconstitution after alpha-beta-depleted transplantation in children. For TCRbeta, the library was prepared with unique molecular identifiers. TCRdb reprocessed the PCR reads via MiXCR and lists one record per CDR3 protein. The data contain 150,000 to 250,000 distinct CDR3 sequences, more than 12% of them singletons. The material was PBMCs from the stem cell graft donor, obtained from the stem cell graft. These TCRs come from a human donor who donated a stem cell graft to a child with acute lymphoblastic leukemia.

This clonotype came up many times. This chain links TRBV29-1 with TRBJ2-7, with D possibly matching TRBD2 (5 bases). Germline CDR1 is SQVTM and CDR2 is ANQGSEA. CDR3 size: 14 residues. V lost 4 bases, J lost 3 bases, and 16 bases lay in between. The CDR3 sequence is CSVARELLDYEQYF. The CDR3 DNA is TGCAGCGTTGCTCGGGAACTACTTGACTACGAGCAGTACTTC.

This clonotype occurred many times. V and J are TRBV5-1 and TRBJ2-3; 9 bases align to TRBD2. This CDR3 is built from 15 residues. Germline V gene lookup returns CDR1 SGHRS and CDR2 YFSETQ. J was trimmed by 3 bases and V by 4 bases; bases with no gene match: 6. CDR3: CASSLSTSGTDTQYF. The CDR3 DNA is TGCGCCAGCAGCCTGTCGACTAGCGGTACAGATACGCAGTATTTT. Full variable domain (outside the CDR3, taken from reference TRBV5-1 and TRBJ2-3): KAGVTQTPRYLIKTRGQQVTLSCSPISGHRSVSWYQQTPGQGLQFLFEYFSETQRNKGNFPGRFSGRQFSNSRSEMNVSTLELGDSALYLCASSLSTSGTDTQYFGPGTRLTVL.

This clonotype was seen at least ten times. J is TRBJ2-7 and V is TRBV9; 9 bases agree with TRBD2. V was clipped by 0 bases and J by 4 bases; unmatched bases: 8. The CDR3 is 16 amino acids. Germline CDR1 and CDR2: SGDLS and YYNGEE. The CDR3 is CASSVAASGMIYEQYF. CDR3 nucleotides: TGTGCCAGCAGCGTAGCGGCTAGCGGGATGATTTACGAGCAGTACTTC.

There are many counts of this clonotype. The CDR3 region is CAIRAGEVYGYTF. CDR3 nucleotide sequence: TGTGCCATCAGAGCAGGGGAGGTCTATGGCTACACCTTC. This chain links TRBV10-3 with TRBJ1-2; perhaps TRBD1 as D (6 bases). Trimming removed 6 bases at V and 4 bases at J, with 12 bases between. In germline, CDR1 is ENHRY, CDR2 SYGVKD. CDR3 length: 13 residues.

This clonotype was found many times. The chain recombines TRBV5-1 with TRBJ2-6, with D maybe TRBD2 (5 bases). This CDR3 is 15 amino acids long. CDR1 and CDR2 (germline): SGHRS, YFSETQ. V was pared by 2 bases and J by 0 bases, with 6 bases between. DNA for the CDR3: TGCGCCAGCAGCTTTGGAGGCTCTGGGGCCAACGTCCTGACTTTC. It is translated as CASSFGGSGANVLTF.

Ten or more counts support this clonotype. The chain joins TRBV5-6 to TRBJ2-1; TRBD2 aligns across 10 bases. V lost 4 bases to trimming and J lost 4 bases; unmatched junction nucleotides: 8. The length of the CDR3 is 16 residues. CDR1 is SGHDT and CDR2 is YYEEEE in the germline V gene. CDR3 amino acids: CASSLDSGRVYNEQFF. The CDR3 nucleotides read TGTGCCAGCAGCCTAGACAGCGGGAGGGTGTACAATGAGCAGTTCTTC.

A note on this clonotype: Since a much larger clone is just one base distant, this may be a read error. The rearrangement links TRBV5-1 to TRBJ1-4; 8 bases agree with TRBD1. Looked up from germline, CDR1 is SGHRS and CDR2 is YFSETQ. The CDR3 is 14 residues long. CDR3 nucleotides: TGCTCCAGCACCTGGACAGGGTTGCATGAAAAACTGTTTTTT. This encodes CSSTWTGLHEKLFF.

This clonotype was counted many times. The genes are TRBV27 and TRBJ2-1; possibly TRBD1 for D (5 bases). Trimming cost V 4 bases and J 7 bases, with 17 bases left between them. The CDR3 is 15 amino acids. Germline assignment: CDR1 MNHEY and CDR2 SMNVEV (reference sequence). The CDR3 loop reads CASSSLGSGMNEQFF. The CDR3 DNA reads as TGTGCCAGCAGTTCCCTTGGGTCAGGGATGAATGAGCAGTTCTTC.

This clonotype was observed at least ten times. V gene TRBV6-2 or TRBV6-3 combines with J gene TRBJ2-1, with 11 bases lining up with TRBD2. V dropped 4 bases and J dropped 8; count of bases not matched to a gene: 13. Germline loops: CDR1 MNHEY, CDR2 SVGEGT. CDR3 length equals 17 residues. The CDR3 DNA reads TGTGCCAGCAGTTTTACAGCCCTAGCGGGAGGTTACGATGAGCAGTTCTTC. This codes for CASSFTALAGGYDEQFF.

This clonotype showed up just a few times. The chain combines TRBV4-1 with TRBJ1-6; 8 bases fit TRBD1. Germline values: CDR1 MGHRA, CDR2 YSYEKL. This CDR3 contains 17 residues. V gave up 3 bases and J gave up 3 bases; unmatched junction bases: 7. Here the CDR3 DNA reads TGCGCCAGCAGCCACAAGGACAGGGCCATCTATAATTCACCCCTCCACTTT. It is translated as CASSHKDRAIYNSPLHF.

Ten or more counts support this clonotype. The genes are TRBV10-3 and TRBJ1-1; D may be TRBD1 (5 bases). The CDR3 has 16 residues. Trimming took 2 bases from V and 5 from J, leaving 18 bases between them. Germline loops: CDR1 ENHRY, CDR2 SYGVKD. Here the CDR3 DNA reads TGTGCCATCAGTGAGGGGTTAGGCGGGGGTCAGACTGAAGCTTTCTTT. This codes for CAISEGLGGGQTEAFF.

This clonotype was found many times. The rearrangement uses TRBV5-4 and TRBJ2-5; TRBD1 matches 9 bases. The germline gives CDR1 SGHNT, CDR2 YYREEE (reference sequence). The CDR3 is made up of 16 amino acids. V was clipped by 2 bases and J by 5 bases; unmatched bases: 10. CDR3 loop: CASSLFRDREAETQYF. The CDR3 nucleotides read TGTGCCAGCAGCTTATTCCGGGACAGGGAAGCGGAGACCCAGTACTTC.

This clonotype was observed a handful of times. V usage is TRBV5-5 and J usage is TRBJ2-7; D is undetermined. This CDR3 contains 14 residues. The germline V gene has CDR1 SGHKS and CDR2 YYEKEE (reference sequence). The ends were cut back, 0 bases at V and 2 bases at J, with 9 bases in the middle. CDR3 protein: CASSLDGLTYEQYF. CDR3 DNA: TGTGCCAGCAGCTTGGATGGGCTAACCTACGAGCAGTACTTC.

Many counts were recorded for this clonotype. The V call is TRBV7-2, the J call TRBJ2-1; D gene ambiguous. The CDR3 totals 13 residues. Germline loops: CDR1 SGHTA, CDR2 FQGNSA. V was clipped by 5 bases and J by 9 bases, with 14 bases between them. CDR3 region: CASSPLSVTEQFF. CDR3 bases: TGTGCCAGCAGCCCTCTTTCCGTTACTGAGCAGTTCTTC.

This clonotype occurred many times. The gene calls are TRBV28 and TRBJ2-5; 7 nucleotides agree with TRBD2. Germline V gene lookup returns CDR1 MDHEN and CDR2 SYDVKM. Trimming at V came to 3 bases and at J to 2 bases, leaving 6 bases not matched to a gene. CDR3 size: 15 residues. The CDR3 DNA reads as TGTGCCAGCAGTTTTGGGGGGGGTGAGCAAGAGACCCAGTACTTC. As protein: CASSFGGGEQETQYF.

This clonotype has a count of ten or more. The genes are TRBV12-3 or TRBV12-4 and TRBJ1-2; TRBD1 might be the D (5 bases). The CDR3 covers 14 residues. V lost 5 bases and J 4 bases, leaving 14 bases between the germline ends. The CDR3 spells CASSQTEKPYGYTF. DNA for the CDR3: TGTGCCAGCAGTCAGACAGAGAAACCCTATGGCTACACCTTC.